The 18 T cell receptor beta chains reported below all come from one sample, sequenced in a study of cytomegalovirus exposure and HLA in healthy donors. The primer mix had 60 Vbeta and 13 Jbeta primers. TCRdb keeps only in-frame clones here, not all; method: immunoSEQ multiplex PCR. The data hold about 140,000 clones, with around 79% observed a single time. The sequencing input was PBMCs. These receptors all come from a woman aged 50 to 60 in good health and CMV-seropositive.

This chain connects TRBV29-1 to TRBJ2-2, with 12 bases fitting TRBD1. The V and J ends lost 6 bases and 1 base, in that order; junction bases with no gene match: 6. There are 16 residues in the CDR3. Germline V gene data show CDR1 as SQVTM and CDR2 as ANQGSEA. The CDR3 bases are TGCAGCGTCGGGGGACAGGGGGCCTTGAACACCGGGGAGCTGTTTTTT. This codes for CSVGGQGALNTGELFF.

The CDR3 bases are TGTGCCAGCAGTCCGCCGGGACTGAAAAATGAAAAACTGTTTTTT. It is translated as CASSPPGLKNEKLFF. The chain employs TRBV28 and TRBJ1-4; tentatively, D is TRBD1 (5 bases). The length of the CDR3 is 15 residues. V was cut by 5 bases and J by 5 bases, with 15 bases left in between. CDR1 is MDHEN and CDR2 is SYDVKM in the germline V gene.

The chain combines TRBV4-2 with TRBJ1-2, with 11 bases matching TRBD1. CDR3 length: 16 residues. Trimming at V came to 0 bases and at J to 8 bases, leaving 8 bases not matched to a gene. Germline V gene lookup returns CDR1 LGHNA and CDR2 YNFKEQ. Here the CDR3 reads CASSQDVGQGARGYTF. The CDR3 DNA reads TGTGCCAGCAGCCAAGATGTCGGACAGGGGGCTAGGGGCTACACCTTC.

The chain couples TRBV28 to TRBJ1-5, with 9 bases fitting TRBD1. Germline values: CDR1 MDHEN, CDR2 SYDVKM. The V and J ends lost 5 bases and 2 bases, in that order; junction bases with no gene match: 7. The CDR3 has 16 amino acids. The chain's CDR3 is CASSRPTGGGNQPQHF. The CDR3, as DNA: TGTGCCAGCAGTCGACCGACAGGGGGGGGCAATCAGCCCCAGCATTTT.

This clone was observed a few times. The chain carries TRBV9 and TRBJ1-5; tentatively, D is TRBD1 (5 bases). V shed 4 bases and J shed 0 bases, with 11 bases lying between them. The CDR3 sequence is 15 residues long. Germline V gene data show CDR1 as SGDLS and CDR2 as YYNGEE. This CDR3 is CASSRGHRSNQPQHF. CDR3 in DNA: TGTGCCAGCAGCCGTGGACACCGTAGCAATCAGCCCCAGCATTTT. The entire variable domain, with the rest obtained from reference TRBV9 and TRBJ1-5, is as follows: DSGVTQTPKHLITATGQRVTLRCSPRSGDLSVYWYQQSLDQGLQFLIQYYNGEERAKGNILERFSAQQFPDLHSELNLSSLELGDSALYFCASSRGHRSNQPQHFGDGTRLSIL.

This clone was seen a handful of times. The chain recombines TRBV4-3 with TRBJ1-1; the D gene is possibly TRBD1 (6 bases). Trimming took off 0 bases at V and 1 base at J, with 9 bases between the two ends. This CDR3 region has 15 residues. Germline CDR1 and CDR2: LGHNA and YSLEER. CDR3 sequence reads: CASSQEAQGNTEAFF. CDR3 sequence (DNA): TGCGCCAGCAGCCAAGAGGCACAGGGGAACACTGAAGCTTTCTTT.

As concerns this clone: Sequence at one end of the junction differs from germline and may be a read error. The CDR3 DNA reads as TGTGCCTGGACGCGATCTAGCGGGGGGGCCGATGAGCGGTTCTTC. Protein sequence: CAWTRSSGGADERFF. J is TRBJ2-1 and V is TRBV30; 12 bases line up with TRBD2. This CDR3 is 15 amino acids long. CDR1 and CDR2 (germline): GTSNPN, SVGIG (reference sequence).

A word on this clone: The junction departs from the called germline gene at one end, perhaps through a read error. The chain recombines TRBV30 with TRBJ2-2, with 9 bases aligning to TRBD1. Germline lookup yields CDR1 GTSNPN and CDR2 SVGIG (reference sequence). The CDR3 has 16 residues. The CDR3 reads CAWSVWTGEVTGKLFF. The CDR3 DNA reads TGTGCCTGGAGTGTATGGACAGGGGAGGTCACCGGGAAGCTGTTTTTT.

V and J are TRBV11-2 and TRBJ2-4, with 7 nucleotides matching TRBD1. J lost 7 bases, V lost 5 bases, and 5 bases had no gene match. The CDR3 spans 13 residues. Per the germline V gene, CDR1 is SGHAT and CDR2 is FQNNGV. The CDR3 region is CASSVDRSNIQYF. CDR3 in DNA: TGTGCCAGCAGCGTGGACAGGAGTAACATTCAGTACTTC.

This clone came up a few times. This sequence joins TRBV12-5 and TRBJ1-1, with a weak D call TRBD1 (6 bases). The CDR3 runs 14 residues. V lost 1 base, J lost 8 bases, and 14 bases lay in between. Per the germline V gene, CDR1 is LGHNT and CDR2 is FRNRAP. This chain's CDR3 is CASGLGRRDREAFF. DNA for the CDR3: TGTGCTAGTGGTTTGGGCCGAAGAGACAGGGAAGCTTTCTTT.

The V and J genes are TRBV30 and TRBJ1-3, with D perhaps matching TRBD1 (6 bases). Germline-derived CDR1 and CDR2 are GTSNPN and SVGIG (reference sequence). The CDR3 is 16 residues long. Trimming left V 3 bases short and J 0 bases short, with 15 bases between. This CDR3 is CAWSLRPGVSGNTIYF. Here the CDR3 DNA reads TGTGCCTGGAGCCTCCGGCCAGGGGTCTCTGGAAACACCATATATTTT.

The rearrangement joins TRBV10-3 to TRBJ2-5; the match to TRBD2 covers 7 bases. The junction had 14 bases not matched to a gene; V was cut back by 11 bases and J by 5 bases. Germline V CDR1 and CDR2: ENHRY, SYGVKD. The CDR3 has 14 residues. The CDR3 DNA reads TGTGCCTCCGCTCTGACTAGCAACTCGGAGACCCAGTACTTC. This sequence encodes CASALTSNSETQYF.

The J gene is TRBJ2-3, the V gene TRBV27; 10 bases agree with TRBD2. The CDR3 consists of 18 residues. With V trimmed by 2 bases and J by 2 bases, 10 bases remained unmatched. From germline, CDR1 is MNHEY and CDR2 SMNVEV (reference sequence). DNA of the CDR3: TGTGCCAGCAGTTTAAGGGCCCGGACTAGCGGATTCACAGATACGCAGTATTTT. Amino acids: CASSLRARTSGFTDTQYF.

CDR3 bases: TGTGCCAGCAGTGGGACTAGCGGGGTGGGGGAGCAGTACTTC. This codes for CASSGTSGVGEQYF. The chain couples TRBV2 to TRBJ2-7, with 12 positions matching TRBD2. With 4 bases clipped from V and 7 bases from J, the junction kept 5 bases outside the gene matches. The germline gives CDR1 SNHLY, CDR2 FYNNEI. There are 14 residues in the CDR3.

The genes are TRBV7-2 and TRBJ2-1, with a weak D call TRBD2 (6 bases). CDR1 and CDR2 from the germline V gene are SGHTA and FQGNSA. This CDR3 comprises 14 residues. Between the trimmed V and J ends, which lost 5 bases and 5 bases, there was a span of 13 bases. The CDR3 nucleotides are TGTGCCAGCAGCCCGGGACTCAACAACAATGAGCAGTTCTTC. As protein: CASSPGLNNNEQFF. The variable domain in full, with the rest retrieved from reference TRBV7-2 and TRBJ2-1, is GAGVSQSPSNKVTEKGKDVELRCDPISGHTALYWYRQSLGQGLEFLIYFQGNSAPDKSGLPSDRFSAERTGGSVSTLTIQRTQQEDSAVYLCASSPGLNNNEQFFGPGTRLTVL.

J is TRBJ1-2 and V is TRBV29-1, with 8 bases fitting TRBD1. This CDR3 region has 14 residues. The V and J ends lost 6 bases and 4 bases, in that order; junction bases with no gene match: 10. Germline V lookup: CDR1 SQVTM, CDR2 ANQGSEA. CDR3 region: CSVGGQVAGYGYTF. CDR3 sequence (DNA): TGCAGCGTGGGGGGACAGGTAGCTGGCTATGGCTACACCTTC.

This clone was counted between two and nine times. The J gene is TRBJ2-2, the V gene TRBV6-5; TRBD2 agrees at 8 bases. This CDR3 contains 16 residues. Germline CDR1 and CDR2: MNHEY and SVGAGI. V was pared by 2 bases and J by 8 bases, with 10 bases of the junction left unmatched. CDR3 DNA: TGTGCCAGCAGTTACAACGGCGGGGGGAGGGTGGGGGAGCTGTTTTTT. Its protein is CASSYNGGGRVGELFF.

In this sample, this clone turned up once. The CDR3 protein is CASSPSGTNSYEQYF. CDR3 nucleotide sequence: TGTGCCAGCAGTCCCTCCGGGACAAATTCCTACGAGCAGTACTTC. This chain connects TRBV6-5 to TRBJ2-7; maybe TRBD1 (6 bases). The CDR3 is 15 residues long. CDR1 is MNHEY and CDR2 is SVGAGI in the germline V gene. Trimming removed 5 bases at V and 1 base at J, with 15 bases between.